This T cell receptor (beta chain) was retrieved from a study of control samples from healthy donors and cancer patients. Germline V gene sequence: CDR1 LNHNV, CDR2 YYDKDF (reference sequence). V was shortened by 0 bases and J by 9 bases, with 15 bases between the two germline ends. The CDR3 has 16 amino acids. Sequencing used immunoSEQ multiplex PCR; TCRdb keeps in-frame clones, though not all of them. Among under 200,000 clones listed, 95% to 96% were seen once. This TCR was sampled from a woman aged 25 to 39 in good health. The chain recombines TRBV15 with TRBJ1-6, with TRBD1 as a possible D gene (5 bases). Sequencing was done on a sample of blood. DNA for the CDR3: TGTGCCACCAGCAGAGACAGGGAGTTGTCGGGTTCACCCCTCCACTTT. Translated: CATSRDRELSGSPLHF.